Shown below are 24 T cell receptor beta chains from a single sample sequenced in a study of cytomegalovirus exposure and HLA in healthy donors. The PCR contained 60 Vbeta and 13 Jbeta primers. Generated by immunoSEQ multiplex PCR, the TCRdb table keeps only in-frame clones and is missing some. The data show approximately 190,000 clones, 85% to 90% seen once. Material for sequencing was PBMCs. These receptors came from a man aged 25 to 45 in good health and CMV-seronegative.

CDR3 region: CASSDGNYGYTF. The CDR3 bases are TGTGCCAGCAGTGACGGTAACTATGGCTACACCTTC. The chain couples TRBV25-1 to TRBJ1-2; D unresolved. CDR1 and CDR2 from the germline V gene are MGHDK and SYGVNS. The CDR3 totals 12 residues. Trimming removed 3 bases at V and 1 base at J, with 3 bases between.

The rearrangement links TRBV6-5 to TRBJ2-3; TRBD1 agrees at 7 bases. Germline trimming cut 2 bases from V and 2 bases from J; bases unmatched to any gene: 4. Germline values: CDR1 MNHEY, CDR2 SVGAGI. The CDR3 contains 15 residues. In DNA form, the CDR3 reads TGTGCCAGCAGTTACGGACAGGTCTCCACAGATACGCAGTATTTT. Its translation: CASSYGQVSTDTQYF.

The rearrangement joins TRBV4-2 to TRBJ2-7; weak D call: TRBD1 (5 bases). V gave up 1 base and J gave up 5 bases, with 18 bases separating them. The CDR3 is 16 residues long. The germline V gene has CDR1 LGHNA and CDR2 YNFKEQ. The CDR3 nucleotides read TGTGCCAGCAGCCAAGGACAGCGCGATGTTCCTAACGAGCAGTACTTC. Translating it yields CASSQGQRDVPNEQYF.

V usage is TRBV2 and J usage is TRBJ1-5; TRBD1 matches at 11 bases. Germline CDR1 and CDR2: SNHLY and FYNNEI. The CDR3 is 15 amino acids. After removal of 4 bases from V and 9 bases from J, the junction contained 8 bases not matched to a gene. The CDR3 region is CASSGTGGARAPQHF. DNA for the CDR3: TGTGCCAGCAGTGGGACAGGGGGCGCCCGGGCGCCCCAGCATTTT.

This clone was recorded a few times. V and J are TRBV6-5 and TRBJ2-1; D is unclear. The CDR3 sequence is 13 residues long. Trimming left V 6 bases short and J 10 bases short, with 16 bases between. CDR1 and CDR2 (germline): MNHEY, SVGAGI. CDR3 sequence: CASSPIASGEQFF. The CDR3 DNA sequence: TGTGCCAGCAGCCCCATCGCCTCTGGCGAGCAGTTCTTC.

V and J are TRBV5-4 and TRBJ1-2, with 8 bases aligning to TRBD1. CDR1 SGHNT and CDR2 YYREEE come from the germline V gene (reference sequence). J was trimmed by 3 bases and V by 3 bases; bases with no gene match: 4. The CDR3 consists of 14 residues. The CDR3 DNA is TGTGCCAGCAGCTACGGACAGGGATACTATGGCTACACCTTC. It codes for CASSYGQGYYGYTF. The whole variable domain, filled in from reference TRBV5-4 and TRBJ1-2, reads ETGVTQSPTHLIKTRGQQVTLRCSSQSGHNTVSWYQQALGQGPQFIFQYYREEENGRGNFPPRFSGLQFPNYSSELNVNALELDDSALYLCASSYGQGYYGYTFGSGTRLTVV.

The chain uses TRBV19 and TRBJ1-3, with no clear D. The V gene lost 2 bases and the J gene lost 8 bases, with 4 bases spanning the gap. CDR1 is LNHDA, CDR2 SQIVND, per germline (reference sequence). There are 11 residues in the CDR3. Here the CDR3 reads CASSIYDTIYF. The CDR3, as DNA: TGTGCCAGTAGTATATATGACACCATATATTTT.

The table lists this clone with a few counts. The gene calls are TRBV5-1 and TRBJ2-7; the D gene is possibly TRBD2 (5 bases). Trimming removed 2 bases at V and 2 bases at J, with 14 bases between. Germline V gives CDR1 SGHRS, CDR2 YFSETQ. The CDR3 has 15 amino acids. CDR3 protein: CASSLWAGSTYEQYF. The CDR3, as DNA: TGCGCCAGCAGCTTATGGGCGGGCTCTACCTACGAGCAGTACTTC.

This chain uses TRBV5-4 with TRBJ1-2; D unclear. Trimming cost V 3 bases and J 8 bases, with 14 bases left between them. The CDR3 loop spans 13 amino acids. Germline V gene sequence: CDR1 SGHNT, CDR2 YYREEE (reference sequence). Here the CDR3 reads CASSSGGWMGYTF. CDR3 sequence (DNA): TGTGCCAGCAGCTCCGGAGGGTGGATGGGCTACACCTTC.

V usage is TRBV20-1 and J usage is TRBJ1-1; 7 nucleotides align to TRBD1. The V and J ends lost 6 bases and 8 bases, in that order; junction bases with no gene match: 6. Germline CDR1 is DFQATT and CDR2 is SNEGSKA (reference sequence). There are 11 residues in the CDR3. CDR3 sequence reads: CSAGTGVEAFF. CDR3 DNA: TGCAGTGCAGGAACAGGGGTCGAAGCTTTCTTT.

This chain links TRBV18 with TRBJ2-1; 8 bases agree with TRBD2. J lost 4 bases, V lost 0 bases, and 2 bases had no gene match. The CDR3 runs to 15 residues. The V gene's germline CDR1 is KGHSH and CDR2 LQKENI. The DNA for the CDR3 is TGTGCCAGCTCACCACCGACTAGCGTGTACAATGAGCAGTTCTTC. This encodes CASSPPTSVYNEQFF.

The chain uses TRBV4-2 and TRBJ2-7, with TRBD2 identical over 7 bases. V was clipped by 2 bases and J by 2 bases; unmatched bases: 15. The CDR3 has 18 amino acids. Looked up from germline, CDR1 is LGHNA and CDR2 is YNFKEQ. CDR3 sequence reads: CASSQIINRDGTTYEQYF. CDR3 DNA: TGTGCCAGCAGCCAAATTATAAACCGGGACGGGACTACCTACGAGCAGTACTTC.

The J gene is TRBJ2-1, the V gene TRBV4-2, with 8 bases matching TRBD1. CDR1 LGHNA and CDR2 YNFKEQ come from the germline V gene. The V and J ends lost 6 bases and 5 bases, in that order; junction bases with no gene match: 9. The CDR3 is made up of 15 amino acids. The DNA of the CDR3 is TGTGCCAGCAGACCGACCGGGACAGGTGACAATGAGCAGTTCTTC. Protein product: CASRPTGTGDNEQFF.

This chain connects TRBV11-3 to TRBJ2-7, with a weak D call TRBD1 (6 bases). Trimming took off 3 bases at V and 6 bases at J, with 12 bases between the two ends. This CDR3 has 13 amino acids. Looked up from germline, CDR1 is SGHNT and CDR2 is YENEEA. CDR3 nucleotides: TGTGCCAGCAGCTTGATCCAGGGGACCGAGCAGTACTTC. This sequence encodes CASSLIQGTEQYF.

The chain links TRBV14 to TRBJ1-6, with a possible D match to TRBD1 (5 bases). CDR3 size: 13 residues. The germline gives CDR1 SGHDN, CDR2 FVKESK. Trimming cost V 6 bases and J 11 bases, with 14 bases left between them. CDR3 sequence (DNA): TGTGCCAGCAGTCCTTTCGACAGCACACCCCTCCACTTT. Amino acid sequence: CASSPFDSTPLHF.

The rearrangement joins TRBV7-9 to TRBJ2-7, with 8 nucleotides matching TRBD1. In germline, CDR1 is SEHNR, CDR2 FQNEAQ (reference sequence). V was clipped by 3 bases and J by 3 bases; unmatched bases: 4. The CDR3 spans 14 residues. The CDR3 is CASSLDRADYEQYF. The CDR3 nucleotides are TGTGCCAGCAGCTTGGACAGGGCGGACTACGAGCAGTACTTC.

The chain links TRBV28 to TRBJ2-5; tentatively, D is TRBD1 (6 bases). TRBJ2-7 matches the DNA end more closely, so the J call is doubtful. The CDR3 is 14 amino acids. Germline V gene lookup returns CDR1 MDHEN and CDR2 SYDVKM. The CDR3, as DNA: TGTGCCAGCAGTTGGACAGCGACCTCCTACGAGCAGTACTTC. Translation: CASSWTATSYEQYF.

The chain joins TRBV30 to TRBJ2-7; 7 bases match TRBD1. The CDR3 is 14 amino acids. The V segment lost 4 bases and the J segment 3 bases; nucleotides outside the gene matches: 9. CDR1 is GTSNPN and CDR2 is SVGIG in the germline V gene (reference sequence). This chain's CDR3 is CAWNGGQTFYEQYF. CDR3 in DNA: TGTGCCTGGAATGGGGGACAGACGTTCTACGAGCAGTACTTC.

The CDR3 sequence: CASSHTGTSGRAVTGELFF. In nucleotides, the CDR3 is TGTGCCAGCAGCCACACCGGGACTAGCGGGAGGGCGGTGACCGGGGAGCTGTTTTTT. The chain links TRBV11-3 to TRBJ2-2; 16 positions match TRBD2. This CDR3 spans 19 amino acids. V was clipped by 5 bases and J by 5 bases; unmatched bases: 11. The germline V gene encodes CDR1 SGHNT and CDR2 YENEEA.

V and J are TRBV28 and TRBJ2-5; D perhaps matches TRBD2 (5 bases). This CDR3 spans 13 amino acids. V lost 5 bases to trimming and J lost 13 bases, with 20 bases between them. Germline values: CDR1 MDHEN, CDR2 SYDVKM. In DNA form, the CDR3 reads TGTGCCAGCAGTAATAGCGCGGAGAGTATTGGGTACTTC. Its protein is CASSNSAESIGYF.

The chain links TRBV5-6 to TRBJ2-3, with 10 bases identical to TRBD2. V was clipped by 4 bases and J by 9 bases; unmatched bases: 8. Looked up from germline, CDR1 is SGHDT and CDR2 is YYEEEE. The CDR3 sequence is 14 residues long. The CDR3 DNA reads as TGTGCCAGCAGCAGAGGACTAGCGGAAGAAACGCAGTATTTT. Its protein product is CASSRGLAEETQYF. The full variable domain, with the rest looked up from reference TRBV5-6 and TRBJ2-3, is DAGVTQSPTHLIKTRGQQVTLRCSPKSGHDTVSWYQQALGQGPQFIFQYYEEEERQRGNFPDRFSGHQFPNYSSELNVNALLLGDSALYLCASSRGLAEETQYFGPGTRLTVL.

The V gene is TRBV28, the J gene TRBJ1-4; no clear D. Trimming pared 5 bases from V and 3 bases from J, leaving 13 bases between. Per the germline V gene, CDR1 is MDHEN and CDR2 is SYDVKM. This CDR3 has 15 residues. DNA for the CDR3: TGTGCCAGCAGTCCAAGTGTGGTAGCTAATGAAAAACTGTTTTTT. Encoded protein: CASSPSVVANEKLFF. The full variable domain, completed using reference TRBV28 and TRBJ1-4, is DVKVTQSSRYLVKRTGEKVFLECVQDMDHENMFWYRQDPGLGLRLIYFSYDVKMKEKGDIPEGYSVSREKKERFSLILESASTNQTSMYLCASSPSVVANEKLFFGSGTQLSVL.

The genes are TRBV6-6 and TRBJ1-2, with 8 positions matching TRBD1. The CDR3 runs 13 residues. V trimming: 5 bases; J trimming: 7 bases; junction bases outside the gene matches: 6. Germline V gene sequence: CDR1 MNHNY, CDR2 SVGAGI (reference sequence). CDR3 region: CASSPDREGGYTF. The CDR3 DNA follows: TGTGCCAGCAGTCCGGACAGGGAGGGTGGCTACACCTTC.

Concerning this clone itself: The junction and the germline gene differ at one end; a read error may be behind it. This rearrangement joins TRBV5-1 to TRBJ2-7, with TRBD1 identical over 9 bases. The CDR3 contains 15 residues. Germline V gene sequence: CDR1 SGHRS, CDR2 YFSETQ. This chain's CDR3 is CAGSVPGQGPYEQYF. In DNA form, the CDR3 reads TGCGCCGGCAGCGTACCGGGACAGGGCCCCTACGAGCAGTACTTC.